A selection of T cell receptor beta chains follows, all from one sample in a study of cytomegalovirus exposure and HLA in healthy donors. Clones were sequenced by immunoSEQ multiplex PCR, and TCRdb holds only the in-frame ones, with some missing. The table lists about 190,000 clones, approximately 80% of them singletons, with 14% in the top ten. The source material was PBMCs. The source is a woman aged 25-40 years in good health and CMV-seropositive. CDR3s include the opening cysteine and the closing phenylalanine or tryptophan. Fields, in order: clone size, V gene, J gene, D gene, CDR3 DNA, CDR3 protein. D genes are given only for firm matches. A row's size may be missing; if present it is once, few, many or a size class.

.,TRBV30,TRBJ2-2,TRBD1,TGTGCCTGGAACAGGGGGTTCGGCACCGGGGAGCTGTTTTTT,CAWNRGFGTGELFF
.,TRBV7-8,TRBJ2-2,TRBD1,TGTGCCAGCAGCCCGGACAGGGCGAACACCGGGGAGCTGTTTTTT,CASSPDRANTGELFF
.,TRBV18,TRBJ2-7,.,TGTGCCAGCTCACCAGCACGGGATTACTCCTACGAGCAGTACTTC,CASSPARDYSYEQYF
once,TRBV4-3,TRBJ2-3,TRBD2,TGCGCCAGCAGCCAAGATTACCGCGGGAGTGATACGCAGTATTTT,CASSQDYRGSDTQYF
.,TRBV10-1,TRBJ1-2,TRBD1,TGCGCCAGCAGTGAGTCTCAAGCCGGGACAGGGGAATATCGAGGCTACACCTTC,CASSESQAGTGEYRGYTF
.,TRBV2,TRBJ1-2,.,TGTGCCAGCAGTGAAGGACGGCAGGGGAACTATGGCTACACCTTC,CASSEGRQGNYGYTF
.,TRBV6-5,TRBJ2-7,TRBD1,TGTGCCAGCAGTTACGGACAGGGTGCCCCCTACGAGCAGTACTTC,CASSYGQGAPYEQYF
.,TRBV11-2,TRBJ2-1,.,TGTGCCAGCAGCCTATTTCTCGGCAGGGGCACCAGGGGGCAGTTCTTC,CASSLFLGRGTRGQFF
.,TRBV9,TRBJ2-2,.,TGTGCCAGCAGCGAAGGGGGTTCGAACACCGGGGAGCTGTTTTTT,CASSEGGSNTGELFF
.,TRBV30,TRBJ2-7,TRBD1,TGTGCCTGGGGGGACAGATACTACGAGCAGTACTTC,CAWGDRYYEQYF
.,TRBV27,TRBJ2-2,TRBD1,TGTGCCAGCAGTTTACACAGGGGGACGATTTCCGGGGAGCTGTTTTTT,CASSLHRGTISGELFF
few,TRBV29-1,TRBJ2-1,TRBD1,TGCAGCGTTATTCCGGGACAGGGATACAATGGGCAGTTCTTC,CSVIPGQGYNGQFF
.,TRBV27,TRBJ1-4,TRBD1,TGTGCCAGCAGCAACCAGGGGGCAGGGGATGAAAAACTGTTTTTT,CASSNQGAGDEKLFF
.,TRBV7-3,TRBJ2-1,TRBD2,TGTGCCAGCAGCGAACTAGCGGGGGGCCACAATGAGCAGTTCTTC,CASSELAGGHNEQFF
.,TRBV6-6,TRBJ2-7,.,TGTGCCAGCAGTTTTGAAGGGGTAGGCGAGCAGTACTTC,CASSFEGVGEQYF
.,TRBV7-9,TRBJ2-7,TRBD1,TGTGCCAGCAGCTCTACAGGGGAGAGCTCCTACGAGCAGTACTTC,CASSSTGESSYEQYF